This is a list of T cell receptor beta chains from one sample in a study of human T cells and chemical hapten exposure. TCRdb reprocessed the RACE reads via MiXCR and lists one record per CDR3 protein. The sample yields 80,000 to 100,000 distinct CDR3 sequences, roughly a quarter seen once. The sequencing here drew on whole blood, taken in connection with sensitization to the hapten diphenylcyclopropenone (DPC). The receptors derive from a man in his forties or fifties with alopecia areata. Some clones in this sample may be carry-over from other donors' samples. CDR3s include the opening cysteine and the closing phenylalanine or tryptophan. D genes are given only for firm matches. Rows may omit the clone size; those that give it use once, few, many or a size class.

V: TRBV7-2; J: TRBJ2-3; D: .; size: .; DNA: TGTGCCAGCAGCACTTACACAGATACGCAGTATTTT; CDR3: CASSTYTDTQYF
V: TRBV6-5; J: TRBJ2-1; D: TRBD2; size: .; DNA: TGTGCCAGCAGTACTAGCGGGACCAATGAGCAGTTCTTC; CDR3: CASSTSGTNEQFF
V: TRBV3-1; J: TRBJ2-6; D: .; size: .; DNA: TGTGCCAGCAGCCAATTGGGGTCTGGGGCCAACGTCCTGACTTTC; CDR3: CASSQLGSGANVLTF
V: TRBV27; J: TRBJ1-1; D: .; size: few; DNA: TGTGCCAGCAGTATAACCGGGACAACGCCAGAAGCTTTCTTT; CDR3: CASSITGTTPEAFF
V: TRBV27; J: TRBJ2-1; D: .; size: .; DNA: TGTGCCAGCAGTCTCCGGAGGGCCTGGGATGAGCAGTTCTTC; CDR3: CASSLRRAWDEQFF
V: TRBV4-2; J: TRBJ2-3; D: TRBD2; size: .; DNA: TGTGCCAGCAGCCGCGAGCGGGATGGCACAGATACGCAGTATTTT; CDR3: CASSRERDGTDTQYF
V: TRBV4-1; J: TRBJ1-4; D: .; size: few; DNA: TGCGCCAGCAGCCAAGGAGAAAAACTGTTTTTT; CDR3: CASSQGEKLFF
V: TRBV7-8; J: TRBJ2-6; D: TRBD2; size: .; DNA: TGTGCCAGCAGCTTAGTACTAGCGGGAGTTGTTGGGGCCAACGTCCTGACTTTC; CDR3: CASSLVLAGVVGANVLTF
V: TRBV7-9; J: TRBJ2-7; D: .; size: few; DNA: TGTGCCAGCAGATTAACCGGGACGAAGTCCTACGAGCAGTACTTC; CDR3: CASRLTGTKSYEQYF
V: TRBV15; J: TRBJ2-7; D: .; size: once; DNA: TGTGCCACCAGCAGAGATGGCACCGGGACACGCTACGAGCAGTACTTC; CDR3: CATSRDGTGTRYEQYF
V: TRBV12-3/TRBV12-4; J: TRBJ1-2; D: .; size: few; DNA: TGTGCCAGCAGTTTCACCCACGGGGTGGAGGGCTACACCTTC; CDR3: CASSFTHGVEGYTF